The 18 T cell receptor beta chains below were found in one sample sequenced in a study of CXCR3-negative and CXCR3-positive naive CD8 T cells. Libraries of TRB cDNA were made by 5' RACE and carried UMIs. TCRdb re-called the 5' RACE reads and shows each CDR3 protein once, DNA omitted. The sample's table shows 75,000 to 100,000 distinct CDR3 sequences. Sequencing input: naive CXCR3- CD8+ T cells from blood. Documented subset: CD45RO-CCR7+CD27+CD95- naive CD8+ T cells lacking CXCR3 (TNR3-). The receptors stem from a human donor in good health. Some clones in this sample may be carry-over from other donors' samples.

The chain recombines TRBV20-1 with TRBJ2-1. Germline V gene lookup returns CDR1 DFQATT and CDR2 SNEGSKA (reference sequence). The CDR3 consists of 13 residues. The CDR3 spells CSIFRRNYNEQFF.

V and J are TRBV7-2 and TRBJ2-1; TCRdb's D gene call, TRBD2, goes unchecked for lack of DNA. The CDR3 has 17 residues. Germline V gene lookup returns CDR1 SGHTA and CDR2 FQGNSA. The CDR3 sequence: CASSLDALPSSYNEQFF. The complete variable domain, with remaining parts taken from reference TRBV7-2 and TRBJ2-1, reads GAGVSQSPSNKVTEKGKDVELRCDPISGHTALYWYRQSLGQGLEFLIYFQGNSAPDKSGLPSDRFSAERTGGSVSTLTIQRTQQEDSAVYLCASSLDALPSSYNEQFFGPGTRLTVL.

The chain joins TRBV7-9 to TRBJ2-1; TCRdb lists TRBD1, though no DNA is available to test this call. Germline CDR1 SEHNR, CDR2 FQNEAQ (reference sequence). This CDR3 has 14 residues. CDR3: CASSLNTGGDEQFF. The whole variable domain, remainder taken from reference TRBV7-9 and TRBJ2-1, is DTGVSQNPRHKITKRGQNVTFRCDPISEHNRLYWYRQTLGQGPEFLTYFQNEAQLEKSRLLSDRFSAERPKGSFSTLEIQRTEQGDSAMYLCASSLNTGGDEQFFGPGTRLTVL.

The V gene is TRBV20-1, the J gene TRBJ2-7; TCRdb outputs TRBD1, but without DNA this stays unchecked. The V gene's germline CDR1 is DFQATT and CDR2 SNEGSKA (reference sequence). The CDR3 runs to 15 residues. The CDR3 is CSARDPGQGITEQYF.

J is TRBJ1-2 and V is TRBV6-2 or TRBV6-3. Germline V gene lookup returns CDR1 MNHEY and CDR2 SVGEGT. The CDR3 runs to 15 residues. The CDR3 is CASSYIQPGNYGYTF.

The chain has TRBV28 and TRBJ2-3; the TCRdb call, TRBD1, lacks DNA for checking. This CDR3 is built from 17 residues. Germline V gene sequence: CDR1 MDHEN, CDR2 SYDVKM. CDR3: CASSSSRADRGEDTQYF. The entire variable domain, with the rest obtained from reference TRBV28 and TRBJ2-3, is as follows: DVKVTQSSRYLVKRTGEKVFLECVQDMDHENMFWYRQDPGLGLRLIYFSYDVKMKEKGDIPEGYSVSREKKERFSLILESASTNQTSMYLCASSSSRADRGEDTQYFGPGTRLTVL.

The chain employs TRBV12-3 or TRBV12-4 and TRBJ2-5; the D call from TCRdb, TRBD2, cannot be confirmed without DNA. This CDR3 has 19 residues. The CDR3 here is CASSFPSDRASGGQETQYF.

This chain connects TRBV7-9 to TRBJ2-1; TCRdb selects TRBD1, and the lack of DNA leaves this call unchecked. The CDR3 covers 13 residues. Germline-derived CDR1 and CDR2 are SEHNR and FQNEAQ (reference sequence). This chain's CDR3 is CAILPGTPNEQFF.

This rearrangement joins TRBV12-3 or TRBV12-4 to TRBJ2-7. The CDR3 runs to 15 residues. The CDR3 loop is CASSLADRGSYEQYF.

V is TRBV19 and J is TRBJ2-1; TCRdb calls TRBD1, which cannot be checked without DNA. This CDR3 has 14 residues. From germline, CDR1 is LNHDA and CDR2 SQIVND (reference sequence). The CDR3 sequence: CASSWGALGNEQFF.

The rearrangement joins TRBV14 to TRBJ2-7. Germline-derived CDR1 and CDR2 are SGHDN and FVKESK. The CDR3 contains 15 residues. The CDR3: CASSQAYTTGYEQYF.

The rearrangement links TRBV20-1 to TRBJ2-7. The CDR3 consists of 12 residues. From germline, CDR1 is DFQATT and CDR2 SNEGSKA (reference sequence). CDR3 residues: CSARATAYEQYF.

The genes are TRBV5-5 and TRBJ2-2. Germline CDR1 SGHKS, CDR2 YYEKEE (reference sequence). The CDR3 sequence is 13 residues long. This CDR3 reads CASSRAYTGELFF.

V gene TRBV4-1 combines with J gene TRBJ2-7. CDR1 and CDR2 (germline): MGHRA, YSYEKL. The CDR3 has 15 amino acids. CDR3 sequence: CASSQESGGSYEQYF.

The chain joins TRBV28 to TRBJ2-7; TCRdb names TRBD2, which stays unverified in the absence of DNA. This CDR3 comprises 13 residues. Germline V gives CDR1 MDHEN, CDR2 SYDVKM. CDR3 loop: CASSLRAPYEQYF. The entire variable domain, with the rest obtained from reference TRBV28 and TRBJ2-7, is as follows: DVKVTQSSRYLVKRTGEKVFLECVQDMDHENMFWYRQDPGLGLRLIYFSYDVKMKEKGDIPEGYSVSREKKERFSLILESASTNQTSMYLCASSLRAPYEQYFGPGTRLTVT.

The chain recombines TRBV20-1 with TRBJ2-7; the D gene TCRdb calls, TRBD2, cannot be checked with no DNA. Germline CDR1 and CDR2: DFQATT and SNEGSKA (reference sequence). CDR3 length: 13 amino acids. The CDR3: CSARAGGDYEQYF.

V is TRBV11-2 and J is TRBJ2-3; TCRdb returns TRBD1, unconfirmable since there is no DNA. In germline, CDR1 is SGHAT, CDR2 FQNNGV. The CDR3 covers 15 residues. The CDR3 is CASSPRTGEGDTQYF. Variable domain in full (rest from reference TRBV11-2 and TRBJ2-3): EAGVAQSPRYKIIEKRQSVAFWCNPISGHATLYWYQQILGQGPKLLIQFQNNGVVDDSQLPKDRFSAERLKGVDSTLKIQPAKLEDSAVYLCASSPRTGEGDTQYFGPGTRLTVL.

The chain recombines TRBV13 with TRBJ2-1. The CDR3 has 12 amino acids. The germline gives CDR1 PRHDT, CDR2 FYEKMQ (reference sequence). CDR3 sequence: CASRTLYNEQFF.